Described below is a single T cell receptor (beta chain) sequence and its context. What it recognizes is unknown. The protocol was immunoSEQ multiplex PCR, while the TCRdb copy is restricted to in-frame clones and leaves out a portion. The data show around 68,000 clones, over 70% seen once. V was clipped by 2 bases and J by 3 bases, with 3 bases between them. The V gene's germline CDR1 is DFQATT and CDR2 SNEGSKA (reference sequence). The CDR3 has 11 amino acids. The data originate from a study of vaccination effects on CD4 cells after COVID-19. Overall study results and limits: Clones from infection and from vaccination both contracted markedly late after vaccination. Healthy vaccinees' vaccine-induced clones included only 1 of 255 cross-reacting with common cold coronaviruses.

Before sequencing, viral peptide pools were used by the ViraFEST assay to expand antigen-specific CD4+ T cells. Isolation of CD4+ T cells took place after nine to ten days of culture. Vaccine recipients lacked prior SARS-CoV-2 infection and had negative nucleocapsid antibodies. Cultures of under 2.5 million PBMC per well contained 8 to 10 IU/ml IL-2 plus 10 ug/ml peptides. This TCR was recovered from a human donor who received a COVID-19 vaccine. The sequenced sample was CD4+ T cells from PBMCs cultured with SARS-CoV-2 spike peptides, obtained before COVID-19 vaccination. This chain links TRBV20-1 with TRBJ2-3; D is ambiguous. CDR3 region: CSARKTDTQYF. The DNA of the CDR3 is TGCAGTGCTAGAAAAACAGATACGCAGTATTTT.